The 18 T cell receptor beta chains in this list originate from one sample, sequenced in a study of T cells in Graves' hyperthyroidism and ophthalmopathy. Researchers amplified the TCR beta CDR3 regions from RNA transcripts. HTBI primers were used for first-round RT-PCR of the TCR CDR3. TCRdb re-called the multiplex PCR reads with MiXCR, one entry per CDR3 protein. This sample has over 500,000 distinct CDR3 sequences, with 15% to 20% found just once. The material sequenced was blood. The receptors originated from a young woman with Graves' ophthalmopathy.

J is TRBJ1-1 and V is TRBV24-1, with D unclear. The V gene lost 5 bases and the J gene lost 1 base, with 7 bases spanning the gap. The CDR3 extends over 13 amino acids. Germline V gene data show CDR1 as KGHDR and CDR2 as SFDVKD. The CDR3 loop reads CATSGRSNTEAFF. CDR3 in DNA: TGTGCCACCAGTGGAAGGTCGAACACTGAAGCTTTCTTT.

This clonotype was seen many times. The gene calls are TRBV20-1 and TRBJ2-3; 8 bases map to TRBD2. Trimming cost V 8 bases and J 5 bases; bases outside gene matches: 9. From germline, CDR1 is DFQATT and CDR2 SNEGSKA (reference sequence). This CDR3 region has 13 residues. The CDR3 region is CSLLGAGGDTQYF. CDR3 nucleotides: TGCAGTTTATTAGGGGCGGGAGGAGATACGCAGTATTTT.

Many counts were recorded for this clonotype. This chain's CDR3 is CASSHLRGKDMNTEAFF. DNA of the CDR3: TGCGCCAGCAGCCACCTCAGGGGAAAGGACATGAACACTGAAGCTTTCTTT. This rearrangement joins TRBV4-3 to TRBJ1-1; possible D gene TRBD1, 6 bases. This CDR3 comprises 17 residues. V gave up 3 bases and J gave up 0 bases, with 17 bases separating them. Germline CDR1 and CDR2: LGHNA and YSLEER.

This clonotype was counted ten times or more. The chain couples TRBV18 to TRBJ2-3; D is unclear. CDR1 and CDR2 from the germline V gene are KGHSH and LQKENI. The V and J ends lost 4 bases and 2 bases respectively, with 13 bases between them. CDR3 length equals 15 residues. CDR3 nucleotide sequence: TGTGCCAGCTCACGTTTCCAGGAACCCACAGATACGCAGTATTTT. Its translation is CASSRFQEPTDTQYF.

This clonotype has ten or more counts. The chain couples TRBV7-2 to TRBJ2-3; D is undetermined. Trimming stripped 5 bases from V and 0 bases from J, with 12 bases between. Per germline, CDR1 SGHTA and CDR2 FQGNSA. The CDR3 runs 15 residues. The CDR3 here is CASSRTRMSTDTQYF. The CDR3 DNA reads TGTGCCAGCAGCAGAACCAGGATGAGCACAGATACGCAGTATTTT.

This clonotype was counted at least ten times. The chain is built from TRBV24-1 and TRBJ2-3; 11 nucleotides agree with TRBD2. The CDR3 runs to 15 residues. V gave up 6 bases and J gave up 3 bases; unmatched junction bases: 4. Per germline, CDR1 KGHDR and CDR2 SFDVKD. The CDR3 DNA is TGTGCCACCAGTAAGGGACTAGCGGAAACAGATACGCAGTATTTT. This codes for CATSKGLAETDTQYF.

The chain couples TRBV7-3 to TRBJ2-1, with D maybe TRBD2 (5 bases). V was clipped by 5 bases and J by 5 bases, with 16 bases between them. There are 15 residues in the CDR3. CDR1 and CDR2 (germline): SGHTA, FQGTGA. CDR3 DNA sequence: TGTGCCAGCAGCCACGGGGTCCCGGCCGACAATGAGCAGTTCTTC. Amino acid sequence: CASSHGVPADNEQFF.

The table lists this clonotype with many counts. This chain connects TRBV2 to TRBJ2-1; 15 bases are shared with TRBD2. This CDR3 is 14 amino acids long. The V and J ends lost 4 bases and 9 bases, in that order; junction bases with no gene match: 1. Germline CDR1 is SNHLY and CDR2 is FYNNEI. CDR3 amino acids: CASSGTSGRAEQFF. The CDR3 region has the DNA TGTGCCAGCAGTGGGACTAGCGGGAGGGCTGAGCAGTTCTTC.

This clonotype showed up many times. The V gene is TRBV6-5, the J gene TRBJ2-7; TRBD1 might be the D (6 bases). V was pared by 5 bases and J by 0 bases, with 17 bases between. The CDR3 has 16 amino acids. Germline CDR1 is MNHEY and CDR2 is SVGAGI. The CDR3 DNA follows: TGTGCCAGCAGTCCTTATGGGACACCCAGCTCCTACGAGCAGTACTTC. Translated: CASSPYGTPSSYEQYF.

The chain links TRBV29-1 to TRBJ1-2; D uncertain. Trimming left V 3 bases short and J 1 base short, with 6 bases between. The CDR3 sequence is 12 residues long. CDR1 is SQVTM, CDR2 ANQGSEA, per germline. The CDR3 is CSVDPSNYGYTF. The CDR3 DNA sequence: TGCAGCGTTGACCCAAGTAACTATGGCTACACCTTC.

CDR3 nucleotide sequence: TGTGCCAGTAGTATATCCGTCCTAGTGAATGGTAATGAGCAGTTCTTC. Protein sequence: CASSISVLVNGNEQFF. The rearrangement links TRBV19 to TRBJ2-1; D gene uncertain. Per germline, CDR1 LNHDA and CDR2 SQIVND (reference sequence). The CDR3 loop spans 16 amino acids. Trimming removed 2 bases from V and 7 bases from J, with 18 bases in between.

The J gene is TRBJ2-7, the V gene TRBV6-1, with no clear D. Per the germline V gene, CDR1 is MNHNS and CDR2 is SASEGT. This CDR3 is built from 12 residues. The germline V and J ends were trimmed by 6 bases and 3 bases, with 9 bases remaining between them. CDR3 bases: TGTGCCAGCAGAGATCCTAACTACGAGCAGTACTTC. It yields the protein CASRDPNYEQYF.

The table lists this clonotype with a few counts. The chain joins TRBV28 to TRBJ1-5; no firm D call. Germline CDR1 MDHEN, CDR2 SYDVKM. The CDR3 has 13 amino acids. V gave up 2 bases and J gave up 7 bases, with 9 bases separating them. Written as DNA, the CDR3 is TGTGCCAGCAGTTTACGGCCGGGGCAGCCCCAGCATTTT. Its translation: CASSLRPGQPQHF.

This clonotype was found once. This chain links TRBV6-1 with TRBJ2-1; unclear D gene. This CDR3 has 11 amino acids. Germline V gives CDR1 MNHNS, CDR2 SASEGT. The V end was cut by 6 bases, the J end by 9 bases, with 9 bases between. CDR3 residues: CASRAVGEQFF. The CDR3 region has the DNA TGTGCCAGCAGGGCGGTAGGTGAGCAGTTCTTC.

This clonotype has ten or more counts. The chain employs TRBV29-1 and TRBJ2-7, with D perhaps matching TRBD1 or TRBD2 (5 bases each). This CDR3 is built from 14 residues. Deletions cut 3 bases from V and 1 base from J, with 13 bases between. Germline V lookup: CDR1 SQVTM, CDR2 ANQGSEA. CDR3 sequence reads: CSVEGEGLSYEQYF. CDR3 DNA: TGCAGCGTTGAGGGAGAGGGGTTATCCTACGAGCAGTACTTC.

This clonotype was detected many times. The CDR3 nucleotides are TGTGCCAGCAGCGGGCTCCTTAGCGGGGAATCAGATACGCAGTATTTT. Its translation: CASSGLLSGESDTQYF. This chain joins TRBV9 and TRBJ2-3; 8 bases are a match to TRBD2. Germline CDR1 reads SGDLS; CDR2 reads YYNGEE. The V gene end was trimmed by 3 bases and the J gene end by 4 bases; junction bases not matched to a gene: 10. The CDR3 consists of 16 residues.

This clonotype was seen at least ten times. The V and J genes are TRBV15 and TRBJ2-5; TRBD1 matches at 7 bases. Per germline, CDR1 LNHNV and CDR2 YYDKDF (reference sequence). J lost 5 bases, V lost 5 bases, and 5 bases had no gene match. This CDR3 is 13 amino acids long. This CDR3 is CATSGQVGETQYF. The CDR3 region has the DNA TGTGCCACCAGCGGACAGGTTGGGGAGACCCAGTACTTC.

V and J are TRBV20-1 and TRBJ1-5; 7 nucleotides agree with TRBD1. This CDR3 is 16 amino acids long. The V segment lost 3 bases and the J segment 0 bases; nucleotides outside the gene matches: 8. Looked up from germline, CDR1 is DFQATT and CDR2 is SNEGSKA (reference sequence). In nucleotides, the CDR3 is TGCAGTGCTAGGAGACAGGGCTTCTATAGCAATCAGCCCCAGCATTTT. Protein product: CSARRQGFYSNQPQHF.